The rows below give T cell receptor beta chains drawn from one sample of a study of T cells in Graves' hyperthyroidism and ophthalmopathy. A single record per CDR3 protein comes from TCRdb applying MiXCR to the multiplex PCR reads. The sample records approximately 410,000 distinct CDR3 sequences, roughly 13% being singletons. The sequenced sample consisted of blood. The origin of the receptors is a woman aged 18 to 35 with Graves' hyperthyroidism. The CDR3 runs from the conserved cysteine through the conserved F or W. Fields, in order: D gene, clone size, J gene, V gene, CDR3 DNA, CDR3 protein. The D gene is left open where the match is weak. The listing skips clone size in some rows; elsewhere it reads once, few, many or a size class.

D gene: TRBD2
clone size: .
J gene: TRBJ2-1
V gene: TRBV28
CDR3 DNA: TGTGCCAGCAGTTCGACACTATCTGGCGGGAGGGCCGCCTACAATGAGCAGTTCTTC
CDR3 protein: CASSSTLSGGRAAYNEQFF

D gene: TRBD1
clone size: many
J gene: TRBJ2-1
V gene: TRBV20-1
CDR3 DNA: TGCAGTGTTCTCCGGGACAGGGGACATGAGCAGTTCTTC
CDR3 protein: CSVLRDRGHEQFF

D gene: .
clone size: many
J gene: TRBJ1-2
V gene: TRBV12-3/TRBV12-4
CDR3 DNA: TGTGCCAGCAGTATACAGATAACCTATGGCTACACCTTC
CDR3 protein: CASSIQITYGYTF

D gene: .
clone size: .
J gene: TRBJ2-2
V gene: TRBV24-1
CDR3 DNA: TGTGCCACCAGACCCGGGACCCAAGGCGGGGAGCTGTTTTTT
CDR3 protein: CATRPGTQGGELFF

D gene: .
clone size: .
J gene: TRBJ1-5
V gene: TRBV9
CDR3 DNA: TGTGCCAGCAGCGTAGGGGGGGGTAATCAGCCCCAGCATTTT
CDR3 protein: CASSVGGGNQPQHF

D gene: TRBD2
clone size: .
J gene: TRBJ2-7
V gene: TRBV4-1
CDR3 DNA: TGCGCCAGCAGCCAAGCCAGCGGGAACAACTACGAGCAGTACTTC
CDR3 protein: CASSQASGNNYEQYF

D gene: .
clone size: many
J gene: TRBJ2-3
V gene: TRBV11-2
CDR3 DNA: TGTGCCAGCAGCTTAGGGGGGCGGGGAGATACGCAGTATTTT
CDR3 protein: CASSLGGRGDTQYF

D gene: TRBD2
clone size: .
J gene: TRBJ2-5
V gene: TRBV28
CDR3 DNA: TGTGCCAGCAGTCAAGGGGGCTTGGGACTAGCGGGAGTCGGGGAGACCCAGTACTTC
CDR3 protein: CASSQGGLGLAGVGETQYF

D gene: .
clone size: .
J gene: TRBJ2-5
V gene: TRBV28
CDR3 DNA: TGTGCCAGCAGTTTATGGGCCAGGGGGGAACAAGAGACCCAGTACTTC
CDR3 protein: CASSLWARGEQETQYF

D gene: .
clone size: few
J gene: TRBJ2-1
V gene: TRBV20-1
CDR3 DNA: TGCAGTGCCTCCGGACCCTATACCCCCCCCAATGAGCAGTTCTTC
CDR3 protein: CSASGPYTPPNEQFF

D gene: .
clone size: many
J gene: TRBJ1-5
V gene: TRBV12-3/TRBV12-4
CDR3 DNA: TGTGCCAGCAGTTTTCAGGGGAACGTTCAGCCCCAGCATTTT
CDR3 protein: CASSFQGNVQPQHF

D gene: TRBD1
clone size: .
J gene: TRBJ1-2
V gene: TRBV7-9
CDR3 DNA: TGTGCCAGCAGCTTTACGGGACAGGGGTTCTACGGCTACACCTTC
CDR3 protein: CASSFTGQGFYGYTF

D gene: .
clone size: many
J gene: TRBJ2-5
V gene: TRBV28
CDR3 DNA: TGTGCCAGCAGTTTTAGAGTAGGGAACCAAGAGACCCAGTACTTC
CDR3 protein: CASSFRVGNQETQYF

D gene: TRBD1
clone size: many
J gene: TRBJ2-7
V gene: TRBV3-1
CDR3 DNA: TGTGCCAGCAGCCAGGGACAGGGGGCGCGGGAGCAGTACTTC
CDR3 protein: CASSQGQGAREQYF

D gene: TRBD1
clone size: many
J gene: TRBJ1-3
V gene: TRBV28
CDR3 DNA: TGTGCCAGCAGTTTATCCAGGACAGGGGTTGAAATCTCTGGAAACACCATATATTTT
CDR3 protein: CASSLSRTGVEISGNTIYF

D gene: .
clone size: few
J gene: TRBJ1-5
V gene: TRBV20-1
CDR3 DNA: TGCAGTGCTAGAGCTCTAGGGAGGCCCAATCAGCCCCAGCATTTT
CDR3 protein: CSARALGRPNQPQHF

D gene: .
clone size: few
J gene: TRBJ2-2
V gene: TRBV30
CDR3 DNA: TGTGCCTGGAGTGTACTAGGAGGGGGCACCGGGGAGCTGTTTTTT
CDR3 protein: CAWSVLGGGTGELFF

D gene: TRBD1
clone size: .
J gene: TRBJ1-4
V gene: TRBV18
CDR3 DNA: TGTGCCAGCTCACCTGGGGACAGCGCTAATGAAAAACTGTTTTTT
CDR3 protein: CASSPGDSANEKLFF

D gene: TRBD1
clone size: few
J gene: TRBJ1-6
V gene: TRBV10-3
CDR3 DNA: TGTGCCATCAGTGAGTCGGGACAGGCGAATTCACCCCTCCACTTT
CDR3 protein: CAISESGQANSPLHF

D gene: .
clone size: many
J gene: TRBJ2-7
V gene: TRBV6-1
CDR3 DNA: TGTGCCAGCATCCCGGGTCCTGGCTCGTCGTACGAGCAGTACTTC
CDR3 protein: CASIPGPGSSYEQYF

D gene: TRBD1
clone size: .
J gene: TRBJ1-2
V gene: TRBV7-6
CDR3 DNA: TGTGCCAGCAGCTTAAGCACCGGGACAGTGTCCTCTAACTATGGCTACACCTTC
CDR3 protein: CASSLSTGTVSSNYGYTF

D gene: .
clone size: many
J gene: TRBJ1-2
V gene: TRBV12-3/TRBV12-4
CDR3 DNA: TGTGCCAGCAGTTTAGACACGACTTACTATGGCTACACCTTC
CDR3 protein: CASSLDTTYYGYTF

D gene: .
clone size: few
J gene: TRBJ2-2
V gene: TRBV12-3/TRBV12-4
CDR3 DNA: TGTGCCAGCAGGAGGGGCCGGAACACCGGGGAGCTGTTTTTT
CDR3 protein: CASRRGRNTGELFF

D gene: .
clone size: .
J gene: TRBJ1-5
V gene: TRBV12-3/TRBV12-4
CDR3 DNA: TGTGCCAGCAGTTTACGACAGATGGACTTGGGCAATCAGCCCCAGCATTTT
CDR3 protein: CASSLRQMDLGNQPQHF

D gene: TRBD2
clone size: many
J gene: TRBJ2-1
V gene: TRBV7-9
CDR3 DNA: TGTGCCAGCAGCGCCTCTAGCGGGTTTTACAATGAGCAGTTCTTC
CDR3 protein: CASSASSGFYNEQFF

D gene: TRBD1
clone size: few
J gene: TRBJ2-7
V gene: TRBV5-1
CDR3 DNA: TGCGCCAGCAGCAGGGGACAGAACTTCGAGCAGTACTTC
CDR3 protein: CASSRGQNFEQYF

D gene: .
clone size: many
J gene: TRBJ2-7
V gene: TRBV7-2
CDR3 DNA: TGTGCCCTCACGACCCCGGGCAAACACGAGCAGTACTTC
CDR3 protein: CALTTPGKHEQYF

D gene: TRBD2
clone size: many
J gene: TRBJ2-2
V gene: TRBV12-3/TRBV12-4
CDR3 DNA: TGTGCCAGCAGTTTAAGCGTAACGGGAGGGCGTTACGGGGAGCTGTTTTTT
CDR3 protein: CASSLSVTGGRYGELFF

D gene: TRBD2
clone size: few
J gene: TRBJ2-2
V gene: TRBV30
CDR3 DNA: TGTGCCTGGAGGGCGGGAGGAAGGGAGGGCGGGGAGCTGTTTTTT
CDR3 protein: CAWRAGGREGGELFF